Following are 20 T cell receptor beta chains from one sample sequenced in a study of OX40 agonist ivuxolimab in advanced cancers. TCRdb's table, derived via immunoSEQ multiplex PCR, lists solely in-frame clones and lacks some. The sample has more than 45,000 clones; 79% are singletons. The sequencing used CD4+ or CD8+ T cells sorted from blood, collected in a trial of the OX40 agonist ivuxolimab. The receptors stem from an adult with an advanced solid tumor such as melanoma, head and neck, liver or kidney cancer.

This rearrangement joins TRBV7-9 to TRBJ2-7, with D perhaps TRBD1 (5 bases). Trimming removed 1 base at V and 3 bases at J, with 25 bases between. This CDR3 spans 19 amino acids. The germline gives CDR1 SEHNR, CDR2 FQNEAQ (reference sequence). This CDR3 reads CASSLVRWGGSPRDYEQYF. In nucleotides, the CDR3 is TGTGCCAGCAGCTTAGTAAGGTGGGGCGGAAGCCCGCGAGACTACGAGCAGTACTTC.

The chain's CDR3 is CASSPRVQETQYF. The DNA for the CDR3 is TGTGCCAGCTCACCACGAGTTCAAGAGACCCAGTACTTC. This chain links TRBV18 with TRBJ2-5; D is uncertain. The CDR3 loop spans 13 amino acids. Trimming cost V 1 base and J 2 bases, with 5 bases left between them. CDR1 and CDR2 (germline): KGHSH, LQKENI.

This chain's CDR3 is CASSFVGVPGELFF. The CDR3 nucleotides read TGCGCCAGCAGCTTTGTAGGGGTACCCGGGGAGCTGTTTTTT. V and J are TRBV5-1 and TRBJ2-2; D might be TRBD1 (5 bases). Germline-derived CDR1 and CDR2 are SGHRS and YFSETQ. The V gene lost 2 bases and the J gene lost 6 bases, with 11 bases spanning the gap. This CDR3 region has 14 residues.

The V call is TRBV7-2, the J call TRBJ2-1; 9 bases match TRBD1. There are 16 residues in the CDR3. The V and J ends lost 5 bases and 7 bases, in that order; junction bases with no gene match: 12. Germline V CDR1 and CDR2: SGHTA, FQGNSA. The CDR3, as DNA: TGTGCCAGCAGCCTCCGGACGGGACAGGGTAGAAATGAGCAGTTCTTC. This codes for CASSLRTGQGRNEQFF.

This clone was found once. This chain joins TRBV29-1 and TRBJ1-3; 7 nucleotides agree with TRBD1. There are 13 residues in the CDR3. CDR1 is SQVTM, CDR2 ANQGSEA, per germline. Germline trimming cut 3 bases from V and 6 bases from J; bases unmatched to any gene: 5. CDR3 in amino acids: CSVETGRANTIYF. The CDR3, as DNA: TGCAGCGTTGAGACAGGGAGAGCAAACACCATATATTTT.

The rearrangement uses TRBV7-6 and TRBJ2-7; 11 bases are a match to TRBD2. Per germline, CDR1 SGHVS and CDR2 FNYEAQ. With V trimmed by 5 bases and J by 4 bases, 7 bases remained unmatched. The CDR3 sequence is 15 residues long. The CDR3 coding sequence is TGTGCCAGCAGCCTGGGGACTAGCGGAAAGTACGAGCAGTACTTC. Residues: CASSLGTSGKYEQYF.

The chain recombines TRBV6-1 with TRBJ1-1, with TRBD1 as a possible D gene (6 bases). Germline assignment: CDR1 MNHNS and CDR2 SASEGT. The V end lost 1 base, the J end lost 3 bases, and 9 bases lay between the germline ends. This CDR3 region has 14 residues. The CDR3 here is CASSEDREDTEAFF. Here the CDR3 DNA reads TGTGCCAGCAGTGAAGACAGGGAGGACACTGAAGCTTTCTTT.

DNA for the CDR3: TGTGCTAGTGGTTTGGCACGAGAGGGGGAGACCCAGTACTTC. This codes for CASGLAREGETQYF. The chain carries TRBV12-5 and TRBJ2-5, with D possibly being TRBD1 or TRBD2 (5 bases each). This CDR3 comprises 14 residues. V shed 1 base and J shed 5 bases, with 11 bases lying between them. Per germline, CDR1 LGHNT and CDR2 FRNRAP.

The rearrangement links TRBV19 to TRBJ2-7; the match to TRBD2 covers 10 bases. CDR3 length: 16 amino acids. The ends lost 3 bases at V and 2 bases at J; junction bases unmatched: 7. Germline V gives CDR1 LNHDA, CDR2 SQIVND (reference sequence). CDR3 region: CASSISGLAATYEQYF. The CDR3 bases are TGTGCCAGTAGTATTAGTGGACTAGCGGCTACCTACGAGCAGTACTTC.

The rearrangement joins TRBV19 to TRBJ1-2; 9 positions match TRBD1. Germline V gives CDR1 LNHDA, CDR2 SQIVND (reference sequence). V shed 3 bases and J 6 bases; nucleotides not matched to a gene: 8. The CDR3 has 15 amino acids. This CDR3 reads CASSIPQGASDGYTF. CDR3 sequence (DNA): TGTGCCAGTAGTATCCCACAGGGGGCTTCGGATGGCTACACCTTC. Variable domain in full (rest from reference TRBV19 and TRBJ1-2): DGGITQSPKYLFRKEGQNVTLSCEQNLNHDAMYWYRQDPGQGLRLIYYSQIVNDFQKGDIAEGYSVSREKKESFPLTVTSAQKNPTAFYLCASSIPQGASDGYTFGSGTRLTVV.

The chain links TRBV6-5 to TRBJ2-7; maybe TRBD1 (6 bases). The CDR3 length is 12 residues. V dropped 5 bases and J dropped 7 bases, with 12 bases sitting between them. The germline gives CDR1 MNHEY, CDR2 SVGAGI. The CDR3 sequence is CASSTGLGEQYF. The CDR3 DNA reads TGTGCCAGCAGTACAGGGTTGGGGGAGCAGTACTTC.

The chain is built from TRBV5-1 and TRBJ2-7, with 8 bases identical to TRBD1. The CDR3 loop spans 15 amino acids. With 2 bases clipped from V and 6 bases from J, the junction kept 10 bases outside the gene matches. Germline V gene lookup returns CDR1 SGHRS and CDR2 YFSETQ. The CDR3 coding sequence is TGCGCCAGCAGCTTTAGTGGGCAGGGGGCCGGCGAGCAGTACTTC. Its translation: CASSFSGQGAGEQYF.

V gene TRBV18 combines with J gene TRBJ1-4, with a tentative D call TRBD1 (5 bases). The CDR3 covers 15 residues. V was cut by 1 base and J by 5 bases, with 11 bases left in between. CDR1 and CDR2 (germline): KGHSH, LQKENI. The CDR3 here is CASSPLGTTNEKLFF. The DNA of the CDR3 is TGTGCCAGCTCACCACTCGGGACGACAAATGAAAAACTGTTTTTT.

V usage is TRBV14 and J usage is TRBJ1-1; 9 nucleotides match TRBD1. With V trimmed by 2 bases and J by 2 bases, 9 bases remained unmatched. The germline CDR1 and CDR2 sequences are SGHDN and FVKESK. The CDR3 has 17 residues. The CDR3 spells CASSQSKQTGGNTEAFF. CDR3 coding DNA: TGTGCCAGCAGCCAATCCAAACAGACAGGGGGAAACACTGAAGCTTTCTTT.

The rearrangement links TRBV2 to TRBJ1-5, with D possibly matching TRBD1 (6 bases). CDR3 length: 15 residues. Germline-derived CDR1 and CDR2 are SNHLY and FYNNEI. Trimming removed 2 bases from V and 9 bases from J, with 17 bases in between. CDR3 loop: CASSERGSFPGPQHF. In DNA, the CDR3 is TGTGCCAGCAGTGAAAGGGGGTCATTCCCGGGGCCCCAGCATTTT.

J is TRBJ1-2 and V is TRBV27; D not resolved. Germline V gene lookup returns CDR1 MNHEY and CDR2 SMNVEV (reference sequence). The CDR3 extends over 14 amino acids. The V gene lost 0 bases and the J gene lost 7 bases, with 12 bases spanning the gap. CDR3 amino acids: CASSLSSWGLGYTF. CDR3 sequence (DNA): TGTGCCAGCAGTTTATCGTCCTGGGGTCTTGGCTACACCTTC.

The chain uses TRBV10-2 and TRBJ1-5; possible D gene TRBD1, 5 bases. The ends were cut back, 6 bases at V and 4 bases at J, with 10 bases in the middle. The CDR3 covers 13 residues. Per the germline V gene, CDR1 is WSHSY and CDR2 is SAAADI. The CDR3 nucleotides are TGCGCCAGCAGGGGGACTGAGAATCAGCCCCAGCATTTT. This gives the protein CASRGTENQPQHF.

This chain's CDR3 is CASSLDTLGQNYEQYF. DNA for the CDR3: TGTGCCAGCAGCCTAGATACTCTAGGACAGAACTACGAGCAGTACTTC. The chain combines TRBV7-9 with TRBJ2-7, with a possible D match to TRBD1 (6 bases). The length of the CDR3 is 16 residues. The V end was cut by 5 bases, the J end by 3 bases, with 20 bases between. Germline V gives CDR1 SEHNR, CDR2 FQNEAQ (reference sequence).

This sequence joins TRBV11-1 and TRBJ2-1; 9 positions agree with TRBD2. CDR1 and CDR2 (germline): SGHAT, FQDESV (reference sequence). The CDR3 has 16 residues. With 7 bases clipped from V and 7 bases from J, the junction kept 14 bases outside the gene matches. CDR3 sequence: CASTLYLSGSFNEQFF. The CDR3 DNA follows: TGTGCCAGCACCCTCTATCTTAGCGGGAGTTTTAATGAGCAGTTCTTC.

The J gene is TRBJ2-1, the V gene TRBV5-5, with D perhaps given as TRBD1 or TRBD2 (5 bases each). Germline lookup yields CDR1 SGHKS and CDR2 YYEKEE (reference sequence). The CDR3 sequence is 15 residues long. Trimming cost V 1 base and J 2 bases, with 10 bases left between them. The CDR3 loop reads CASSLRADTYNEQFF. As DNA, the CDR3 is TGTGCCAGCAGCTTGCGAGCGGACACCTACAATGAGCAGTTCTTC.